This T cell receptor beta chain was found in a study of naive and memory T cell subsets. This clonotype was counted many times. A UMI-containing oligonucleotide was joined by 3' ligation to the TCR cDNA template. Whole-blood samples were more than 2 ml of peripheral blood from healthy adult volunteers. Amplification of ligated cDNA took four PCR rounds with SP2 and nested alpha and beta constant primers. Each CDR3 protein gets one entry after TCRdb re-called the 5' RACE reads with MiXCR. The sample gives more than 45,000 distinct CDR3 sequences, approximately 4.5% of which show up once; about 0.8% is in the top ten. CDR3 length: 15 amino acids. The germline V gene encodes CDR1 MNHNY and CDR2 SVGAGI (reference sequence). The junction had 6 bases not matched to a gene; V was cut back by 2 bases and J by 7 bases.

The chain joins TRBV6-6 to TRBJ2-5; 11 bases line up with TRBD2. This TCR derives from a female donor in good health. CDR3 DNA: TGTGCCAGCAGTTACACTAGCGGGAGTCAGGGGACCCAGTACTTC. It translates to CASSYTSGSQGTQYF.